A selection of T cell receptor beta chains follows, all from one sample in a study of blood T cells in healthy people across ages. TCRdb redid the calling of the 5' RACE reads with MiXCR, one entry per CDR3 protein. The sample holds about 670,000 distinct CDR3 sequences; approximately 52% are singletons and the top ten take about 14%. Sequenced: blood. Source of these receptors: a woman older than 75 in good health. CDR3s include the opening cysteine and the closing phenylalanine or tryptophan. The D gene is left open where the match is weak. Clone size is not always given. Where it is, it says once, few, many or a class for expanded clones.

V gene,J gene,clone size,D gene,CDR3 DNA,CDR3 protein
TRBV3-1,TRBJ1-2,once,TRBD1,TGTGCCAGCAGCCAAGTGTGGAGGGGGCGTGATGGCTACACCTTC,CASSQVWRGRDGYTF
TRBV7-8,TRBJ1-1,NA,NA,TGTGCCAGCAGCACCGGACTCCCCACTGAAGCTTTCTTT,CASSTGLPTEAFF
TRBV29-1,TRBJ2-3,once,TRBD2,TGCAGCGTGGGACTACGAAGCACAGATACGCAGTATTTT,CSVGLRSTDTQYF
TRBV5-1,TRBJ2-5,few,NA,TGCGCCAGCAGCTTACGGCAGTTTGAGGCCCAGTACTTC,CASSLRQFEAQYF
TRBV29-1,TRBJ2-3,once,NA,TGCAGCGTTGACGACTTAAACACAGATACGCAGTATTTT,CSVDDLNTDTQYF
TRBV3-1,TRBJ2-5,NA,NA,TGTGCCAGCAGCCAAGTAGTAGGGGCCGCTCAAGAGACCCAGTACTTC,CASSQVVGAAQETQYF
TRBV28,TRBJ2-7,many,NA,TGTGCCAGCAGTTTATCCCCGTTCGAGCAGTACTTC,CASSLSPFEQYF
TRBV6-6,TRBJ2-2,many,NA,TGTGCCAGCAGGCCAACAGGGACGAACACCGGGGAGCTGTTTTTT,CASRPTGTNTGELFF
TRBV4-1,TRBJ2-2,NA,TRBD1,TGCGCCAGCAGCCAGACTTGGACAGGGCTGAACACCGGGGAGCTGTTTTTT,CASSQTWTGLNTGELFF
TRBV29-1,TRBJ2-1,NA,NA,TGCAGCGTTGACACACAGGCCGGCAATGAGCAGTTCTTC,CSVDTQAGNEQFF
TRBV6-5,TRBJ2-7,NA,TRBD2,TGTGCCAGCAGTCGAACGGGGAGGGAGAGCTCCTACGAGCAGTACTTC,CASSRTGRESSYEQYF
TRBV30,TRBJ2-3,few,NA,TGTGCCTGGAGTGTTTCGGAAAATACGCAGTATTTT,CAWSVSENTQYF
TRBV6-4,TRBJ2-3,NA,NA,TGTGCCAGCAGTGACTCTGAAGCTGGACACCGTAGCACAGATACGCAGTATTTT,CASSDSEAGHRSTDTQYF
TRBV7-2,TRBJ1-2,NA,NA,TGTGCCAGCAGCTTAGCGTTCGGTCTGGGGAACTATGGCTACACCTTC,CASSLAFGLGNYGYTF
TRBV12-3/TRBV12-4,TRBJ1-2,NA,NA,TGTGCCAGCAGTTTAGACAGTCTCTATGGCTACACCTTC,CASSLDSLYGYTF
TRBV20-1,TRBJ2-7,NA,NA,TGCAGTGCGGCCCCCGCGAGCTCCTACGAGCAGTACTTC,CSAAPASSYEQYF
TRBV6-5,TRBJ2-1,NA,NA,TGTGCCAGCAGTTACGTAGAGGCCACCTACAATGAGCAGTTCTTC,CASSYVEATYNEQFF
TRBV5-1,TRBJ2-2,NA,NA,TGCGCCAGCAGCCTCAAGAGGGGATCCGCCGGGGAGCTGTTTTTT,CASSLKRGSAGELFF
TRBV11-1,TRBJ1-4,once,NA,TGTGCCAGCAGCCCTCAACGAACTAATGAAAAACTGTTTTTT,CASSPQRTNEKLFF
TRBV5-1,TRBJ2-5,NA,TRBD1,TGCGCCAGCAGCCCCCGGAGTCTTCTAGGGGGCGCGTTTATTTTGGAGACCCAGTACTTC,CASSPRSLLGGAFILETQYF
TRBV6-6,TRBJ1-1,many,TRBD1,TGTGCCAGCAGAACCGGGACAGGGAGATGGAACACTGAAGCTTTCTTT,CASRTGTGRWNTEAFF
TRBV28,TRBJ1-2,many,NA,TGTGCCATCAGGGGCCGGAACTATGGCTACACCTTC,CAIRGRNYGYTF
TRBV7-3,TRBJ2-3,few,NA,TGTGCCAGCAGCCAAGTCAAGGGGGGAGATACGCAGTATTTT,CASSQVKGGDTQYF
TRBV20-1,TRBJ2-3,NA,NA,TGCAGTGCTAAGGGGTGGGGCTCCACAGATACGCAGTATTTT,CSAKGWGSTDTQYF
TRBV4-1,TRBJ1-2,NA,NA,TGCGCCAGCAGCCAGGGACTCACTTGCACCTTC,CASSQGLTCTF
TRBV5-1,TRBJ1-2,NA,TRBD1,TGCGCCAGCAGCCCCGCAGGGGGCGGGGGATATGGCTACACCTTC,CASSPAGGGGYGYTF
TRBV2,TRBJ1-1,NA,NA,TGTGCCAGCAGTCTCCGTATGAATGAAGCTTTCTTT,CASSLRMNEAFF
TRBV20-1,TRBJ1-4,NA,NA,TGCAGTGCTAGCGCCGGGACGGGCAATGAAAAACTGTTTTTT,CSASAGTGNEKLFF
TRBV12-3/TRBV12-4,TRBJ2-1,NA,NA,TGTGCCAGCTGTGGGGGGTCCAATGAGCAGTTCTTC,CASCGGSNEQFF
TRBV20-1,TRBJ2-3,few,TRBD2,TGCAGTGCTAGAGATATGGCGGGGGGGGACACAGATACGCAGTATTTT,CSARDMAGGDTDTQYF
TRBV7-2,TRBJ2-7,many,NA,TGTGCCAGCAGGTTAATACTAGCTAGCTACGAGCAGTACTTC,CASRLILASYEQYF
TRBV28,TRBJ2-5,many,NA,TGTGCCACCGCTTCCGGGGGAGTACAAGAGACCCAGTACTTC,CATASGGVQETQYF
TRBV11-2,TRBJ1-2,NA,NA,TGTGCCAGCAGCTTAGGCCCCGGGACAAGGGCGGACTATGGCTACACCTTC,CASSLGPGTRADYGYTF
TRBV29-1,TRBJ2-6,few,NA,TGCAGCGTTGCTCGTGGCTCTGGGGCCAACGTCCTGACTTTC,CSVARGSGANVLTF
TRBV4-1,TRBJ2-3,many,TRBD2,TGCGCCAGCAGCCACCTCCTAGCGGGAGTAACGGGTACGCAGTATTTT,CASSHLLAGVTGTQYF
TRBV20-1,TRBJ1-5,NA,NA,TGCAGTGCTGCCCTAGAGTATCAGCCCCAGCATTTT,CSAALEYQPQHF
TRBV20-1,TRBJ2-3,many,TRBD2,TGCAGTGCTACGGGACTAGCGACAGATACGCAGTATTTT,CSATGLATDTQYF
TRBV12-3/TRBV12-4,TRBJ2-5,NA,TRBD2,TGTGCCAGCAGTTTTCATAGCGGGGGACAAGAGACCCAGTACTTC,CASSFHSGGQETQYF
TRBV10-3,TRBJ1-6,many,TRBD1,TGTGCGACGCGGGACAGTTATAATTCACCCCTCCACTTT,CATRDSYNSPLHF
TRBV5-1,TRBJ2-3,NA,NA,TGCGCCAGCACCCTATTAAGGAGTGCGACAGATACGCAGTATTTT,CASTLLRSATDTQYF
TRBV6-4,TRBJ2-3,NA,NA,TGTGCCAGCAGTGACGGCGGTGGCACAGATACGCAGTATTTT,CASSDGGGTDTQYF
TRBV7-9,TRBJ2-5,many,TRBD2,TGTGCCAGCAGCTTAATCGGTGAAGCGGGAGGGGGAGAGACCCAGTACTTC,CASSLIGEAGGGETQYF
TRBV5-1,TRBJ1-1,few,NA,TGCGCCAGCAGCCCTGAACCCACCTGGAACACTGAAGCTTTCTTT,CASSPEPTWNTEAFF
TRBV3-1,TRBJ2-4,many,NA,TGTGCCAGCAGCCAAGAGCGCCAGGCCGTAGCCAAAAACATTCAGTACTTC,CASSQERQAVAKNIQYF
TRBV6-1,TRBJ2-3,NA,TRBD2,TGTGCCAGCACCTCATTCTGGACTAGCGGGGTTGTAGATACGCAGTATTTT,CASTSFWTSGVVDTQYF
TRBV7-2,TRBJ2-3,many,NA,TGTGCCAGCAGCACTAACGCGAGAGATACGCAGTATTTT,CASSTNARDTQYF
TRBV29-1,TRBJ1-1,many,NA,TGCAGCGTCGCCTTTACAGGAAAAGCTTTCTTT,CSVAFTGKAFF
TRBV7-6,TRBJ2-5,NA,TRBD2,TGTGCCAGCAGCTCGCTAGCGGGGAGCCCGAGTGGGCAGTACTTC,CASSSLAGSPSGQYF
TRBV5-1,TRBJ2-5,many,NA,TGCGCCAGCAGCTATACACGTAAAGAGACCCAGTACTTC,CASSYTRKETQYF
TRBV5-1,TRBJ2-7,many,NA,TGCGCCAGCAGCCAGAACACCTACGAGCAGTACTTC,CASSQNTYEQYF
TRBV7-2,TRBJ2-5,NA,NA,TGTGCCAGCAGCTTCTCTAGCGACCAAGAGACCCAGTACTTC,CASSFSSDQETQYF
TRBV20-1,TRBJ1-5,NA,NA,TGCAGTGCTTCCCGAGAGGGTAGGGGCGGTGATCGAAATCAGCCCCAGCATTTT,CSASREGRGGDRNQPQHF
TRBV30,TRBJ2-6,few,TRBD1,TGTGCCTGGAGGGAAGGGGGCCGACGGTCTGGGGCCAACGTCCTGACTTTC,CAWREGGRRSGANVLTF
TRBV27,TRBJ2-3,many,NA,TGTGCCAGCACCACGGGGCTCACAGATACGCAGTATTTT,CASTTGLTDTQYF
TRBV5-1,TRBJ2-1,many,TRBD1,TGCGCCAGCAGCTCGGACAGGGCGTGGGATGAGCAGTTCTTC,CASSSDRAWDEQFF
TRBV7-2,TRBJ2-1,NA,TRBD2,TGTGCCAGCAGACCGACTAGCCTATCCTACTCCTACAATGAGCAGTTCTTC,CASRPTSLSYSYNEQFF
TRBV11-2,TRBJ1-2,NA,NA,TGTGCCAGCAGCTTAGATCAATTGGGCCACGATCCTAACTATGGCTACACCTTC,CASSLDQLGHDPNYGYTF